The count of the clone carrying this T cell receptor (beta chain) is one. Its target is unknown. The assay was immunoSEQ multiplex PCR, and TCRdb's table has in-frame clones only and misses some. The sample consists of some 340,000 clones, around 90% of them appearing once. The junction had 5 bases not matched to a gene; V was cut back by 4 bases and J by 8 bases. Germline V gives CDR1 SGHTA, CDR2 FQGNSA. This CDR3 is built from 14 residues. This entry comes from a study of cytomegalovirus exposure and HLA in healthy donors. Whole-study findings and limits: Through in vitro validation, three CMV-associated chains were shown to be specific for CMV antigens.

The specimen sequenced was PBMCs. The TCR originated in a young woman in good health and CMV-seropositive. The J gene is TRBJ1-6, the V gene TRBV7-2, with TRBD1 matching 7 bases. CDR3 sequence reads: CASSSGQSYSPLHF. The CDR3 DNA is TGTGCCAGCAGCTCGGGACAGAGTTATTCACCCCTCCACTTT.